These 5 T cell receptor beta chains were sequenced from one sample in a study of T cells expressing NK-cell markers. Following a re-call of the 5' RACE reads, TCRdb has one entry per CDR3 protein and lacks DNA. Across 300,000 to 450,000 distinct CDR3 sequences, the top ten clones capture roughly 5.2% of the sample. The sample was blood T cells: a sorted CD56 or NKG2C T cell subset, CD4+ or CD8+ T cells, or bulk PBMC T cells (not recorded which). Receptors were obtained from a man aged 18-70 years in good health.

V usage is TRBV7-2 and J usage is TRBJ2-1; TCRdb's D call of TRBD2 is untestable without DNA. The germline CDR1 and CDR2 sequences are SGHTA and FQGNSA. The CDR3 loop spans 17 amino acids. CDR3 sequence reads: CASREPRLELFSGEQFF.

The J gene is TRBJ2-2, the V gene TRBV5-1; TCRdb names TRBD1, which stays unverified in the absence of DNA. Germline V gene sequence: CDR1 SGHRS, CDR2 YFSETQ. The CDR3 loop spans 16 amino acids. CDR3 sequence reads: CASSHYTGGAAGELFF.

The chain uses TRBV6-1 and TRBJ1-1; without DNA, the TCRdb call of TRBD1 cannot be checked. The CDR3 is 14 residues long. Germline V gives CDR1 MNHNS, CDR2 SASEGT. CDR3: CASSGTGAGGKAFF.

CDR3: CASSPVTRTGYGYTF. The chain links TRBV5-6 to TRBJ1-2. CDR1 is SGHDT, CDR2 YYEEEE, per germline. The CDR3 is made up of 15 amino acids.

The chain recombines TRBV3-1 with TRBJ2-7; TCRdb designates TRBD2, a call that cannot be tested without DNA. The CDR3 extends over 14 amino acids. CDR1 is LGHDT and CDR2 is YNNKEL in the germline V gene (reference sequence). CDR3 loop: CASSRTTREGEQYF.